This T cell receptor (beta chain) was sequenced in a study of technical replicates of blood from a handful of donors. In regard to this clone: One end of the junction varies from germline; a read error may be responsible.

Sequencing was performed with immunoSEQ multiplex PCR; in TCRdb, only in-frame clones are kept and a portion is missing. The top ten hold about 0.23% of the sample, which has under 85,000 clones, roughly 93% seen once. Germline CDR1 SSHAT, CDR2 FNYEAQ (reference sequence). The CDR3 is 18 residues long. The chain combines TRBV7-7 with TRBJ2-1; TRBD2 agrees at 12 bases. The sequencing sample was made of T cells isolated from PBMCs. The sequence was collected from a human donor in good health. The DNA for the CDR3 is TGTGCTAGCAGCTTAGCGCCATGGACTAGCGGGGTAGGATATGAGCAGTTCTTC. Translating it yields CASSLAPWTSGVGYEQFF. Using reference TRBV7-7 and TRBJ2-1 for the parts outside the CDR3, the full variable domain is GAGVSQSPRYKVTKRGQDVTLRCDPISSHATLYWYQQALGQGPEFLTYFNYEAQPDKSGLPSDRFSAERPEGSISTLTIQRTEQRDSAMYRCASSLAPWTSGVGYEQFFGPGTRLTVL.